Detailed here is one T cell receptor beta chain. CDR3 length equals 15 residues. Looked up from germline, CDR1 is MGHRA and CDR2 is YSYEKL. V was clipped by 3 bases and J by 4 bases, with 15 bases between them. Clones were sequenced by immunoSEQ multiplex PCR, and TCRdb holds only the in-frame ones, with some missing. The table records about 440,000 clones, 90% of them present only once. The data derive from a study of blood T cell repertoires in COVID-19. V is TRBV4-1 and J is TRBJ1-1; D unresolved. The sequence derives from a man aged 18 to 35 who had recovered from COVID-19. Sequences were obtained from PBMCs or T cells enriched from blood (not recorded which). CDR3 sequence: CASSQAGVRGTEAFF. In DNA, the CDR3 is TGCGCCAGCAGCCAGGCCGGGGTCCGGGGCACTGAAGCTTTCTTT.